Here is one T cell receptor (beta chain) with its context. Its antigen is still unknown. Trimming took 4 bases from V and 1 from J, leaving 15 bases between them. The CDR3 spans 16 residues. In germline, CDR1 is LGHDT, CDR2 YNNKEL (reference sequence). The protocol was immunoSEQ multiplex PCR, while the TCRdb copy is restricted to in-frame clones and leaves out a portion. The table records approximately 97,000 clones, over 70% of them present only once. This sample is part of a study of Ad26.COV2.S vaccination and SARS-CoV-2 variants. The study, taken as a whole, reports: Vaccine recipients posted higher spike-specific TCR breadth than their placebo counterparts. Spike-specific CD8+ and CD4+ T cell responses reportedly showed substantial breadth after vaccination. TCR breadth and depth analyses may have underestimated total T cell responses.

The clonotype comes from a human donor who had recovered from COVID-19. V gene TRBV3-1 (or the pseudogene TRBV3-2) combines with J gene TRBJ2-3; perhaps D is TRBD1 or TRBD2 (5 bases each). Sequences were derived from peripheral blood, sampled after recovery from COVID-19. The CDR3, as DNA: TGTGCCAGCAGCCGAAATCCGGGACCAGGCACAGATACGCAGTATTTT. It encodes CASSRNPGPGTDTQYF.